This T cell receptor (beta chain) is drawn from a study of shared T cell receptors in the human thymus. Clones were sequenced by immunoSEQ multiplex PCR, and TCRdb holds only the in-frame ones, with some missing. The sample holds over 450,000 clones, 70% to 80% seen once. This sample also belongs to another study, concerning human thymus T cells. In that study: Congenital heart defects were the reason for the corrective surgery that the donors, healthy Finnish infants, were having. Resections obtained during corrective heart surgery supplied the thymus tissue. V and J gene usage appeared biased in thymic and blood repertoires. Unrelated people showed highly overlapping thymic repertoires, related research reported.

The origin of this receptor is a boy younger than two with a congenital heart defect. Sequenced sample: thymocytes.

CDR3 bases: TGTGCCAGCGGGACTAGCGGACTTTACAATGAGCAGTTCTTC. It translates to CASGTSGLYNEQFF. The chain carries TRBV2 and TRBJ2-1; 11 bases match TRBD2. With V trimmed by 8 bases and J by 4 bases, 4 bases remained unmatched. The CDR3 sequence is 14 residues long. The germline V gene encodes CDR1 SNHLY and CDR2 FYNNEI.